This TCR beta chain was identified in a study of identifying expanded T cells in peripheral blood. TCRdb's copy holds only in-frame clones and misses some; the assay was immunoSEQ multiplex PCR. The sample records approximately 110,000 clones, more than 85% being singletons. Study-level points and caveats: Across healthy donors, higher total template counts meant significantly greater approximately two-week count variance. Differentially abundant clones: roughly 1.2 between replicates, around 16 at approximately two weeks, approximately 19 at four.

Remarks on this clone: Its matching antigen is unknown.

V was pared by 4 bases and J by 10 bases, with 10 bases between. The CDR3 consists of 12 residues. The germline V gene encodes CDR1 SGHAT and CDR2 FQNNGV. During the collection period, no donor immune events like infections were recorded. Sequencing input: blood. The chain carries TRBV11-2 and TRBJ1-4; D unresolved. This clonotype originated in a person between 18 and 75 years old in good health. The CDR3, as DNA: TGTGCCAGCAGCTCGAACACTGGAAAACTGTTTTTT. Translated: CASSSNTGKLFF.